What follows are 27 T cell receptor beta chains derived from one specimen sequenced in a study of long-term antiretroviral therapy in people with HIV. Survey level was the resolution at which the v3.0 immunoSEQ assay ran. Here immunoSEQ multiplex PCR was the method, and the copy in TCRdb shows in-frame clones only, minus some. The sample consists of roughly 28,000 clones, around 80% of them appearing once. Sequenced here: unsorted PBMCs, sampled 1.5 years before starting antiretroviral therapy. The receptors here all came from a man in his late teens or twenties with HIV.

The chain is built from TRBV14 and TRBJ1-2; 8 nucleotides align to TRBD1. Germline CDR1 SGHDN, CDR2 FVKESK. This CDR3 is 15 amino acids long. With 6 bases clipped from V and 8 bases from J, the junction kept 14 bases outside the gene matches. CDR3 in DNA: TGTGCCAGCAGAGCTACGGGACAGGCCTCTGCGGGCTACACCTTC. Translation: CASRATGQASAGYTF. Drawing the rest from reference TRBV14 and TRBJ1-2, the complete variable domain is EAGVTQFPSHSVIEKGQTVTLRCDPISGHDNLYWYRRVMGKEIKFLLHFVKESKQDESGMPNNRFLAERTGGTYSTLKVQPAELEDSGVYFCASRATGQASAGYTFGSGTRLTVV.

J is TRBJ2-1 and V is TRBV6-5, with 8 positions matching TRBD1. V gave up 3 bases and J gave up 8 bases; unmatched junction bases: 9. Germline V gives CDR1 MNHEY, CDR2 SVGAGI. The CDR3 totals 15 residues. The CDR3 is CASSYRQGARDEQFF. The CDR3 DNA reads TGTGCCAGCAGTTATCGCCAGGGGGCAAGGGATGAGCAGTTCTTC.

The V and J genes are TRBV11-2 and TRBJ2-6; D remains ambiguous. This CDR3 is built from 15 residues. Germline values: CDR1 SGHAT, CDR2 FQNNGV. Trimming took 4 bases from V and 1 from J, leaving 8 bases between them. CDR3 in DNA: TGTGCCAGCAGCTCCTCTTGGTCTGGGGCCAACGTCCTGACTTTC. Amino acid sequence: CASSSSWSGANVLTF. Filled out from reference TRBV11-2 and TRBJ2-6, the complete variable domain reads EAGVAQSPRYKIIEKRQSVAFWCNPISGHATLYWYQQILGQGPKLLIQFQNNGVVDDSQLPKDRFSAERLKGVDSTLKIQPAKLEDSAVYLCASSSSWSGANVLTFGAGSRLTVL.

This clone was recorded only once. V gene TRBV7-9 combines with J gene TRBJ1-4, with D possibly being TRBD1 (5 bases). The CDR3 sequence is 14 residues long. Trimming took 7 bases from V and 5 from J, leaving 14 bases between them. The germline CDR1 and CDR2 sequences are SEHNR and FQNEAQ (reference sequence). The CDR3 loop is CASNFRDRNEKLFF. For the CDR3, the DNA is TGTGCCAGCAACTTCAGGGATAGGAATGAAAAACTGTTTTTT.

The rearrangement uses TRBV7-2 and TRBJ2-7; 12 bases line up with TRBD2. The CDR3 length is 16 residues. Trimming at V came to 1 base and at J to 7 bases, leaving 8 bases not matched to a gene. Germline V gene lookup returns CDR1 SGHTA and CDR2 FQGNSA. CDR3 in amino acids: CASSLEPLAGGEEQYF. In nucleotides, the CDR3 is TGTGCCAGCAGCTTAGAGCCACTAGCGGGAGGAGAAGAGCAGTACTTC.

This chain links TRBV6-6 with TRBJ1-2, with TRBD1 matching 10 bases. The V and J ends lost 10 bases and 3 bases, in that order; junction bases with no gene match: 5. Per germline, CDR1 MNHNY and CDR2 SVGAGI (reference sequence). This CDR3 region has 13 residues. The CDR3 DNA is TGTGCCACGGAAGGACAGGGGGACTATGGCTACACCTTC. Protein product: CATEGQGDYGYTF.

The J gene is TRBJ2-3, the V gene TRBV30; possible D gene TRBD2, 6 bases. The CDR3 extends over 10 amino acids. CDR1 is GTSNPN, CDR2 SVGIG, per germline (reference sequence). CDR3 region: CAGGRDTQYF. The CDR3 coding sequence is TGTGCGGGAGGTAGAGATACGCAGTATTTT.

This clone was seen once. The chain has TRBV7-9 and TRBJ2-7; D tentatively reads TRBD1 or TRBD2 (5 bases each). CDR1 SEHNR and CDR2 FQNEAQ come from the germline V gene (reference sequence). Trimming cost V 3 bases and J 2 bases, with 11 bases left between them. The CDR3 covers 14 residues. The CDR3, as DNA: TGTGCCAGCAGCTTGCAGGGAGACCCCTACGAGCAGTACTTC. Its protein product is CASSLQGDPYEQYF. Full variable domain (missing parts from reference TRBV7-9 and TRBJ2-7): DTGVSQNPRHKITKRGQNVTFRCDPISEHNRLYWYRQTLGQGPEFLTYFQNEAQLEKSRLLSDRFSAERPKGSFSTLEIQRTEQGDSAMYLCASSLQGDPYEQYFGPGTRLTVT.

The rearrangement uses TRBV4-2 and TRBJ2-1; 11 bases fit TRBD2. Germline V gene data show CDR1 as LGHNA and CDR2 as YNFKEQ. V dropped 4 bases and J dropped 3; count of bases not matched to a gene: 2. The CDR3 runs 15 residues. DNA for the CDR3: TGTGCCAGCAGCCCACTAGCGGGAGTCTACAATGAGCAGTTCTTC. It is translated as CASSPLAGVYNEQFF.

This clone has a handful of counts. This sequence joins TRBV7-8 and TRBJ2-3; D gene ambiguous. Germline CDR1 and CDR2: SGHVS and FQNEAQ. This CDR3 spans 14 amino acids. V dropped 5 bases and J dropped 1 base, with 10 bases sitting between them. The CDR3 here is CASSPDWRTDTQYF. The CDR3 DNA is TGTGCCAGCAGCCCCGACTGGCGCACAGATACGCAGTATTTT.

This chain connects TRBV29-1 to TRBJ2-5; the D is unclear. CDR3 length: 13 amino acids. The V and J ends lost 7 bases and 5 bases respectively, with 17 bases between them. Germline V gives CDR1 SQVTM, CDR2 ANQGSEA. As DNA, the CDR3 is TGCAGCGCCGGGCCAAGGATTGGGGAGACCCAGTACTTC. This codes for CSAGPRIGETQYF.

This chain uses TRBV30 with TRBJ1-6, with TRBD1 identical over 8 bases. CDR3 length: 17 residues. Germline loops: CDR1 GTSNPN, CDR2 SVGIG (reference sequence). The junction had 14 bases not matched to a gene; V was cut back by 3 bases and J by 7 bases. CDR3 sequence reads: CAWSRLDSGGGNSPLHF. DNA for the CDR3: TGTGCCTGGAGCCGTCTTGATTCAGGGGGCGGGAATTCACCCCTCCACTTT. The variable domain in full, with the rest retrieved from reference TRBV30 and TRBJ1-6, is SQTIHQWPATLVQPVGSPLSLECTVEGTSNPNLYWYRQAAGRGLQLLFYSVGIGQISSEVPQNLSASRPQDRQFILSSKKLLLSDSGFYLCAWSRLDSGGGNSPLHFGNGTRLTVT.

This chain uses TRBV5-6 with TRBJ1-2; possible D gene TRBD1, 5 bases. Germline assignment: CDR1 SGHDT and CDR2 YYEEEE. CDR3 length equals 16 residues. V was trimmed by 3 bases and J by 5 bases, leaving 20 bases between them. The CDR3 reads CASSSFTLPTDYGYTF. CDR3 DNA: TGTGCCAGCAGCTCTTTTACCCTCCCGACAGATTATGGCTACACCTTC.

The J gene is TRBJ1-5, the V gene TRBV2; D unclear. Trimming took off 0 bases at V and 4 bases at J, with 4 bases between the two ends. The germline V gene encodes CDR1 SNHLY and CDR2 FYNNEI. The CDR3 is 13 amino acids. The CDR3 coding sequence is TGTGCCAGCAGTGAAGCGTATAATCAGCCCCAGCATTTT. Translation gives CASSEAYNQPQHF.

The table lists this clone with a few counts. The same CDR3 can be traced to other DNA sequences in this sample. The genes are TRBV7-9 and TRBJ1-1; D not certain. The germline V gene encodes CDR1 SEHNR and CDR2 FQNEAQ (reference sequence). This CDR3 has 12 amino acids. Trimming pared 3 bases from V and 5 bases from J, leaving 7 bases between. The CDR3 reads CASSLGYTEAFF. CDR3 bases: TGTGCCAGCAGCTTGGGGTATACTGAAGCTTTCTTT.

The J gene is TRBJ2-7, the V gene TRBV6-1; the match to TRBD1 covers 9 bases. The CDR3 is made up of 13 amino acids. V was pared by 4 bases and J by 3 bases, with 1 base of the junction left unmatched. Germline lookup yields CDR1 MNHNS and CDR2 SASEGT. CDR3 sequence: CASSGQGDYEQYF. CDR3 DNA sequence: TGTGCCAGCAGTGGACAGGGGGACTACGAGCAGTACTTC.

Only one count was recorded for this clone. The V gene is TRBV28, the J gene TRBJ1-3; D call uncertain. V lost 3 bases, J lost 4 bases, and 7 bases lay in between. Germline V gene lookup returns CDR1 MDHEN and CDR2 SYDVKM. This CDR3 has 13 residues. CDR3 nucleotides: TGTGCCAGCAGTTTCACTTTCGGAAACACCATATATTTT. Amino acid sequence: CASSFTFGNTIYF.

With respect to this clone: The missing conserved phenylalanine or tryptophan at the end of this CDR3 makes a read error likely. The chain recombines TRBV30 with TRBJ2-7; D unresolved. CDR1 is GTSNPN, CDR2 SVGIG, per germline (reference sequence). V was shortened by 0 bases and J by 2 bases, with 8 bases between the two germline ends. CDR3 length equals 13 residues. CDR3: CAWSVNSAYEQYL. Written as DNA, the CDR3 is TGTGCCTGGAGTGTAAACAGCGCCTACGAGCAGTACCTC.

The J gene is TRBJ2-5, the V gene TRBV10-3; a possible D gene is TRBD2 (6 bases). This CDR3 contains 14 residues. The germline V and J ends were trimmed by 6 bases and 1 base, with 12 bases remaining between them. CDR1 and CDR2 (germline): ENHRY, SYGVKD. CDR3 sequence reads: CAIREAGLQETQYF. The CDR3 DNA reads TGTGCCATCAGGGAAGCGGGCCTCCAAGAGACCCAGTACTTC.

The V gene is TRBV9, the J gene TRBJ1-2; a weak D match, TRBD1 (5 bases). Germline V CDR1 and CDR2: SGDLS, YYNGEE. CDR3 length: 14 residues. With 4 bases removed from V and 4 bases from J, the gap between germline ends came to 14 bases. The CDR3 bases are TGTGCCAGCAGCTCGAGACAGCCCAGCTATGGCTACACCTTC. Its protein is CASSSRQPSYGYTF.

The J gene is TRBJ1-5, the V gene TRBV6-6; D unclear. Germline values: CDR1 MNHNY, CDR2 SVGAGI (reference sequence). The V gene lost 6 bases and the J gene lost 9 bases, with 18 bases spanning the gap. The CDR3 is 14 residues long. The CDR3 region is CASRNDKYSGPQHF. CDR3 coding DNA: TGTGCCAGCAGGAACGACAAGTATTCGGGGCCCCAGCATTTT.

This CDR3 reads CASSSGQGGNTIYF. CDR3 nucleotide sequence: TGTGCCAGCAGTTCAGGACAGGGGGGAAACACCATATATTTT. The V gene is TRBV27, the J gene TRBJ1-3, with 9 bases aligning to TRBD1. The CDR3 runs to 14 residues. The V gene end was trimmed by 4 bases and the J gene end by 4 bases; junction bases not matched to a gene: 2. Germline V gene sequence: CDR1 MNHEY, CDR2 SMNVEV (reference sequence).

Only a few counts were recorded for this clone. The rearrangement links TRBV18 to TRBJ1-2; the D gene is possibly TRBD1 (5 bases). V was trimmed by 0 bases and J by 4 bases, leaving 12 bases between them. Germline values: CDR1 KGHSH, CDR2 LQKENI. The CDR3 is made up of 15 amino acids. CDR3 residues: CASSPPGRVGYGYTF. DNA of the CDR3: TGTGCCAGCTCACCACCTGGCAGGGTGGGCTATGGCTACACCTTC.

The chain is built from TRBV10-3 and TRBJ2-3, with TRBD1 matching over 12 bases. Germline trimming cut 6 bases from V and 6 bases from J; bases unmatched to any gene: 13. This CDR3 spans 17 amino acids. In germline, CDR1 is ENHRY, CDR2 SYGVKD. CDR3 amino acids: CAISQTLGQGAGDTQYF. The DNA of the CDR3 is TGTGCCATCAGCCAGACCTTGGGACAGGGGGCCGGTGATACGCAGTATTTT.

In this sample, this clone turned up a few times. The genes are TRBV2 and TRBJ1-3; no firm D call. Germline CDR1 SNHLY, CDR2 FYNNEI. There are 17 residues in the CDR3. The V end lost 6 bases, the J end lost 0 bases, and 18 bases lay between the germline ends. DNA of the CDR3: TGTGCCAGCAGCCAACTCTCTGGGCTCAGCTCTGGAAACACCATATATTTT. This encodes CASSQLSGLSSGNTIYF. Using reference TRBV2 and TRBJ1-3 for the parts outside the CDR3, the full variable domain is EPEVTQTPSHQVTQMGQEVILRCVPISNHLYFYWYRQILGQKVEFLVSFYNNEISEKSEIFDDQFSVERPDGSNFTLKIRSTKLEDSAMYFCASSQLSGLSSGNTIYFGEGSWLTVV.

This chain links TRBV7-2 with TRBJ1-5; D gene unclear. There are 16 residues in the CDR3. Germline V CDR1 and CDR2: SGHTA, FQGNSA. The V gene lost 1 base and the J gene lost 1 base, with 11 bases spanning the gap. Here the CDR3 reads CASSLVRVQSNQPQHF. The CDR3 DNA reads as TGTGCCAGCAGCTTAGTGAGGGTACAAAGCAATCAGCCCCAGCATTTT.

The CDR3 DNA follows: TGTGCCAGCTCACCGGACAGTTCGACTGAAGCTTTCTTT. This sequence encodes CASSPDSSTEAFF. V and J are TRBV18 and TRBJ1-1, with D maybe TRBD1 (6 bases). V lost 3 bases to trimming and J lost 5 bases, with 10 bases between them. The CDR3 loop spans 13 amino acids. CDR1 and CDR2 from the germline V gene are KGHSH and LQKENI.